This T cell receptor (beta chain) stems from a study of T cell changes during pregnancy in multiple sclerosis. CDR1 and CDR2 from the germline V gene are MNHNS and SASEGT. V dropped 7 bases and J dropped 2; count of bases not matched to a gene: 3. The CDR3 runs to 14 residues. Measured with immunoSEQ multiplex PCR; TCRdb has only the in-frame clones, and not every one. The table lists under 100,000 clones, 85% to 95% of them singletons. The starting material was peripheral blood, obtained in the first trimester of pregnancy. This sequence was found in a female donor in good health, enrolled as a control in a pregnancy study. This chain uses TRBV6-1 with TRBJ1-5, with TRBD1 identical over 9 bases. The CDR3 DNA is TGTGCCAGCATACGGGACAGGGGCAATCAGCCCCAGCATTTT. This translates into CASIRDRGNQPQHF.